A single sample is the source of the 4 T cell receptor beta chains below, sequenced in a study of tissue T cells after allogeneic stem cell transplantation. Libraries were prepared by immunoSEQ multiplex PCR; TCRdb keeps only in-frame clonotypes and omits some of them. The sample consists of several thousand clones, more than 40% of them appearing once. Time point meaning: mouse harvest day 7 after allogeneic transplant. Mouse grafts combined 10^7 T-cell-depleted bone marrow cells with 10^6 splenic CD5+ T cells. Sequencing was done on a sample of gut tissue. Receptor source: a female BALB/c mouse given C57BL/6 T cells with graft-versus-host disease after an allogeneic hematopoietic cell transplant.

Comments on this clone: Germline and genes here are mouse. The read comes to an end 1 residue before the CDR3 does, leaving the germline J gene to fill in the end. The rearrangement links TRBV23 to TRBJ2-4; TRBD1, the table's D call, lacks a check against the DNA. CDR3 length: 14 residues. Germline V gene sequence: CDR1 KGHTA, CDR2 FQNQQP. This CDR3 reads CSSSQGQGQNTLYF. The CDR3 DNA, read in part, is TGCTCCAGCAGTCAAGGACAGGGTCAAAACACCTTGTAC.

Comment on this clone: Gene names and germline refer to mouse. The CDR3 extends 1 residue past the end of the read, so its final part is completed from the germline J gene. The J gene is TRBJ1-2, the V gene TRBV3, with 9 bases matching TRBD1. Germline-derived CDR1 and CDR2 are SNHLY and FYNGKV (reference sequence). This CDR3 contains 13 residues. The trim removed 5 bases at V and 5 bases at J, leaving 3 bases unmatched. The sequenced CDR3 bases are TGTGCCAGCAGCATGGGACAGGGTTCCGACTACACC. It codes for CASSMGQGSDYT. From start to end, the CDR3 is CASSMGQGSDYTF.

Concerning this clone itself: Mouse germline and gene names are used. The read ends 1 residue early relative to the CDR3; the germline J gene fills the gap. The V and J genes are TRBV26 and TRBJ1-5; D is unresolved. Germline V lookup: CDR1 KGHPV, CDR2 FQNQEV (reference sequence). The CDR3 has 13 residues. V lost 4 bases and J lost 9, with 13 bases in between. This chain's CDR3 is CASSPAGGRAPLF. The CDR3 DNA, read in part, is TGTGCCAGCAGTCCGGCGGGAGGAAGGGCTCCGCTT.

In regard to this clone: The genes and germline here are from mouse. The sequenced fragment ends 1 residue before the CDR3 boundary, so the rest is inferred from the germline J gene. J is TRBJ1-2 and V is TRBV26; tentative D call: TRBD1 (6 bases). Trimming stripped 4 bases from V and 2 bases from J, with 11 bases between. From germline, CDR1 is KGHPV and CDR2 FQNQEV (reference sequence). The CDR3 is 14 amino acids. Partial CDR3 DNA: TGTGCCAGCAGTCAACAGGGAAGGAACTCCGACTACACC. Encoded protein: CASSQQGRNSDYT. The complete CDR3 protein is CASSQQGRNSDYTF.